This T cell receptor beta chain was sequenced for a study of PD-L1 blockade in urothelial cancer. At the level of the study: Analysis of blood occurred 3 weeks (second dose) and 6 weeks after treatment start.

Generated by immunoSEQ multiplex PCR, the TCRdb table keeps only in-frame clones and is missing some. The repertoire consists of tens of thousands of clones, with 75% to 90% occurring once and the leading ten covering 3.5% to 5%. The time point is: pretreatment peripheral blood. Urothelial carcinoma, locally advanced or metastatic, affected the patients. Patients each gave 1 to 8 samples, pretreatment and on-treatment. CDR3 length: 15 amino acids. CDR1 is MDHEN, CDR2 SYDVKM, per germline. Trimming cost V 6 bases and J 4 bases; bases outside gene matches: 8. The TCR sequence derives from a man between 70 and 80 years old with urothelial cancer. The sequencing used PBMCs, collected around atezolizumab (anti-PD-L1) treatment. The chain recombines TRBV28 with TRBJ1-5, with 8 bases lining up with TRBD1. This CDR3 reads CASSRGTGRNQPQHF. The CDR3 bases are TGTGCCAGCAGCCGGGGGACAGGAAGGAATCAGCCCCAGCATTTT.